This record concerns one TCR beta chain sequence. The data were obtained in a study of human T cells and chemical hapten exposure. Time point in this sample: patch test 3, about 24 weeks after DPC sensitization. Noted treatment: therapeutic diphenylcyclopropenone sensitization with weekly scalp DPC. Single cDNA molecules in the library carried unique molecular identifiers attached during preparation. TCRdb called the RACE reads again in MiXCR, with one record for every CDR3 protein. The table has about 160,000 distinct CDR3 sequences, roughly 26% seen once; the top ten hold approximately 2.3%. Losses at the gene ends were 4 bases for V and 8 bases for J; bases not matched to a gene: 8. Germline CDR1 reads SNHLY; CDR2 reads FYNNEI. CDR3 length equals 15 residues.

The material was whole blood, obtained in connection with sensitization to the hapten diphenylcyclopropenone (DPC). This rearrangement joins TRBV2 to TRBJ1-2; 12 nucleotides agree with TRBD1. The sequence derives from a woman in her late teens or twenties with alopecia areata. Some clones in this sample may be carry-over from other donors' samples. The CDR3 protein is CASSAPGQGARGYTF. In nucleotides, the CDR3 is TGTGCCAGCAGTGCTCCGGGACAGGGGGCGCGGGGCTACACCTTC.